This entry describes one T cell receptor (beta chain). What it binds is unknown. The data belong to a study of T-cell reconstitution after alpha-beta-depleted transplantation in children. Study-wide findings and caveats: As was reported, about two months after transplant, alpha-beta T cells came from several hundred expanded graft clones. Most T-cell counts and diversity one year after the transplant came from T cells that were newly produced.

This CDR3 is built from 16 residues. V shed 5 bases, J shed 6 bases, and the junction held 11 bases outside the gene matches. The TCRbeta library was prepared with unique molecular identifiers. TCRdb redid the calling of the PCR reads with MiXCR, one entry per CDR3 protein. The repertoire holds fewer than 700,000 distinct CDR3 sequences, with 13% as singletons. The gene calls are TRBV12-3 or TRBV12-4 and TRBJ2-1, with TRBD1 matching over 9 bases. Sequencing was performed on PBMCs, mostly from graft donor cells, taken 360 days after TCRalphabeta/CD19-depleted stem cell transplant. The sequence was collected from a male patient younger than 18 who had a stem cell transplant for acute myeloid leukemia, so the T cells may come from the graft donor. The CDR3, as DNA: TGTGCCAGCAGTATCTACGCGGGACAGGGCTTCAATGAGCAGTTCTTC. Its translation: CASSIYAGQGFNEQFF.